This passage covers 14 T cell receptor beta chains from one sample sequenced in a study of shared clonotypes between healthy human individuals. TCRdb's copy holds only in-frame clones and misses some; the assay was immunoSEQ multiplex PCR. Counted here are approximately 2.4 million clones, 90% to 96% occurring once; the ten biggest clones make up more than 0.1%. Sequencing input: naive CD4+ T cells sorted from blood. Subset indicated: CD45RA+ positively selected. The receptors were gathered from a man younger than 30 in good health.

This chain joins TRBV6-5 and TRBJ1-6, with 7 nucleotides matching TRBD1. V gave up 5 bases and J gave up 7 bases; unmatched junction bases: 5. CDR3 length equals 14 residues. Germline loops: CDR1 MNHEY, CDR2 SVGAGI. The CDR3 bases are TGTGCCAGCAGTCAGGGACAGCCCAATTCACCCCTCCACTTT. Its translation: CASSQGQPNSPLHF.

DNA for the CDR3: TGTGCCAGCTCGGTGGGGGGGCAGCCCCAGCATTTT. Protein product: CASSVGGQPQHF. V and J are TRBV28 and TRBJ1-5, with D possibly TRBD1 on 5 matching bases. There are 12 residues in the CDR3. Deletions cut 8 bases from V and 7 bases from J, with 12 bases between. Germline values: CDR1 MDHEN, CDR2 SYDVKM.

This clone appeared once. The chain combines TRBV6-6 with TRBJ2-2, with 7 bases identical to TRBD1. V lost 6 bases to trimming and J lost 4 bases; unmatched junction nucleotides: 5. Looked up from germline, CDR1 is MNHNY and CDR2 is SVGAGI (reference sequence). The CDR3 consists of 14 residues. CDR3: CASSGQESTGELFF. The CDR3 bases are TGTGCCAGCAGCGGACAGGAGAGCACCGGGGAGCTGTTTTTT.

The CDR3 DNA sequence: TGTGCCAGCAGTGAAGCGATAAACAGCCAAGAGACCCAGTACTTC. Translating gives CASSEAINSQETQYF. V is TRBV6-1 and J is TRBJ2-5; D not certain. The CDR3 runs to 15 residues. Trimming pared 0 bases from V and 1 base from J, leaving 9 bases between. Germline CDR1 is MNHNS and CDR2 is SASEGT.

Note on this clone: The same CDR3 can be traced to other DNA sequences in this sample. J is TRBJ1-3 and V is TRBV28; 8 bases are shared with TRBD1. CDR1 MDHEN and CDR2 SYDVKM come from the germline V gene. Trimming removed 3 bases from V and 0 bases from J; junction bases left unmatched: 4. This CDR3 comprises 16 residues. This CDR3 is CASSFRQGRSGNTIYF. CDR3 nucleotide sequence: TGTGCCAGCAGTTTCAGACAGGGGCGCTCTGGAAACACCATATATTTT.

V and J are TRBV5-1 and TRBJ2-1; D unclear. This CDR3 is built from 14 residues. Looked up from germline, CDR1 is SGHRS and CDR2 is YFSETQ. Trimming removed 1 base from V and 3 bases from J, with 8 bases in between. The CDR3, as DNA: TGCGCCAGCAGCTTGCAACTGGACTACAATGAGCAGTTCTTC. Translating gives CASSLQLDYNEQFF.

This chain connects TRBV18 to TRBJ2-7, with D perhaps given as TRBD1 or TRBD2 (5 bases each). Germline V gene sequence: CDR1 KGHSH, CDR2 LQKENI. This CDR3 is built from 15 residues. V lost 2 bases and J 0 bases, leaving 11 bases between the germline ends. Here the CDR3 DNA reads TGTGCCAGCTCACCAGGGACCACGGGCTCCTACGAGCAGTACTTC. It specifies CASSPGTTGSYEQYF.

CDR3: CAISEGIYTQYF. The CDR3 region has the DNA TGTGCCATCAGTGAAGGAATTTATACGCAGTATTTT. The chain has TRBV10-3 and TRBJ2-3; no clear D gene. The CDR3 runs 12 residues. CDR1 and CDR2 (germline): ENHRY, SYGVKD. Trimming stripped 3 bases from V and 7 bases from J, with 8 bases between.

The chain couples TRBV10-2 to TRBJ1-2; 7 bases align to TRBD1. J lost 5 bases, V lost 10 bases, and 10 bases had no gene match. CDR3 length: 13 amino acids. Germline lookup yields CDR1 WSHSY and CDR2 SAAADI. For the CDR3, the DNA is TGCGCCACCCGGGACAGCCTATTTTATGGCTACACCTTC. Its protein is CATRDSLFYGYTF.

The rearrangement joins TRBV11-2 to TRBJ1-1; D unclear. Germline V gene lookup returns CDR1 SGHAT and CDR2 FQNNGV. V lost 4 bases and J 1 base, leaving 7 bases between the germline ends. This CDR3 has 13 amino acids. CDR3 loop: CASSSDPNTEAFF. DNA for the CDR3: TGTGCCAGCAGCTCCGACCCGAACACTGAAGCTTTCTTT.

V and J are TRBV19 and TRBJ2-3; no firm D call. CDR3 size: 13 residues. CDR1 is LNHDA, CDR2 SQIVND, per germline (reference sequence). With 3 bases removed from V and 3 bases from J, the gap between germline ends came to 7 bases. The CDR3 loop is CASSMFETDTQYF. In DNA, the CDR3 is TGTGCCAGTAGTATGTTTGAGACAGATACGCAGTATTTT.

The J gene is TRBJ1-6, the V gene TRBV6-4; D not resolved. Trimming left V 7 bases short and J 4 bases short, with 17 bases between. CDR3 size: 16 residues. Germline lookup yields CDR1 MRHNA and CDR2 SNTAGT. CDR3 loop: CASTRRRVAYNSPLHF. The CDR3 DNA follows: TGTGCCAGCACCCGCCGGAGGGTCGCATATAATTCACCCCTCCACTTT.

J is TRBJ2-3 and V is TRBV5-1; perhaps TRBD2 as D (6 bases). Trimming took 4 bases from V and 5 from J, leaving 14 bases between them. Germline V gives CDR1 SGHRS, CDR2 YFSETQ. CDR3 length: 14 amino acids. CDR3 sequence reads: CASSPSRERDTQYF. The CDR3 nucleotides read TGCGCCAGCAGCCCTTCGCGGGAACGAGATACGCAGTATTTT. The full variable domain, rest sourced from reference TRBV5-1 and TRBJ2-3, is KAGVTQTPRYLIKTRGQQVTLSCSPISGHRSVSWYQQTPGQGLQFLFEYFSETQRNKGNFPGRFSGRQFSNSRSEMNVSTLELGDSALYLCASSPSRERDTQYFGPGTRLTVL.

Turning to this clone: Other DNA sequences within the sample encode an identical CDR3. The chain couples TRBV30 to TRBJ2-3; D is possibly TRBD1 (5 bases). The CDR3 contains 13 residues. The V gene lost 3 bases and the J gene lost 0 bases, with 7 bases spanning the gap. Germline CDR1 and CDR2: GTSNPN and SVGIG (reference sequence). Here the CDR3 DNA reads TGTGCCTGGAGACAGGCAAGCACAGATACGCAGTATTTT. Protein product: CAWRQASTDTQYF.